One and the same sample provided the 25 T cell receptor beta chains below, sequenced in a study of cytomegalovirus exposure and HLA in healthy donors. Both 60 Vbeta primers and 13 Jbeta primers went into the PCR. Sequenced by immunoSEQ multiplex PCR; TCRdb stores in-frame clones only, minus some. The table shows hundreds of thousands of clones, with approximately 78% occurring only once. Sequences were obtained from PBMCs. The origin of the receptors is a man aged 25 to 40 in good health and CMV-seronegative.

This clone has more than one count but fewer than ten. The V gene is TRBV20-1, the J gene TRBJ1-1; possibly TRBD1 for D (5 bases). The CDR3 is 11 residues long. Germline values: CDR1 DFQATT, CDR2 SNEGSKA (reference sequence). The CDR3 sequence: CSSGEWTEAFF. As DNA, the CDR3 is TGCAGCTCGGGGGAGTGGACTGAAGCTTTCTTT.

The CDR3 here is CASSINTGELFF. CDR3 nucleotides: TGTGCCAGCAGTATAAACACCGGGGAGCTGTTTTTT. The chain carries TRBV2 and TRBJ2-2; D unclear. Trimming took 5 bases from V and 2 from J, leaving 3 bases between them. The CDR3 spans 12 residues. Looked up from germline, CDR1 is SNHLY and CDR2 is FYNNEI.

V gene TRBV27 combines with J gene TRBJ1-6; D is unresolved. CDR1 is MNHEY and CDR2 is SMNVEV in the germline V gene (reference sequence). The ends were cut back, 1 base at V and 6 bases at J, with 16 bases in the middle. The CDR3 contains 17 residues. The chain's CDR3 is CASSLWGGGPTNSPLHF. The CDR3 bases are TGTGCCAGCAGTTTATGGGGAGGAGGGCCCACTAATTCACCCCTCCACTTT.

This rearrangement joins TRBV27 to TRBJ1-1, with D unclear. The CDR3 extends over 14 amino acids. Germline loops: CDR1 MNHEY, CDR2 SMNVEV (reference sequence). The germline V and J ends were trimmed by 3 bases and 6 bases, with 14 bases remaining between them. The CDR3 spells CASSFRGSNPEAFF. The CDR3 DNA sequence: TGTGCCAGCAGTTTCCGTGGCAGTAACCCTGAAGCTTTCTTT.

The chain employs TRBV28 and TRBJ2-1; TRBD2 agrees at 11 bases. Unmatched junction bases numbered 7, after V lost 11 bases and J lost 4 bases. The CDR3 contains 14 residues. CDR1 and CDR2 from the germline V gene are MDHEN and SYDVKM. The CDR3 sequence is CAAQRTSGYNEQFF. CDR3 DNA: TGTGCCGCCCAAAGGACTAGCGGGTACAATGAGCAGTTCTTC.

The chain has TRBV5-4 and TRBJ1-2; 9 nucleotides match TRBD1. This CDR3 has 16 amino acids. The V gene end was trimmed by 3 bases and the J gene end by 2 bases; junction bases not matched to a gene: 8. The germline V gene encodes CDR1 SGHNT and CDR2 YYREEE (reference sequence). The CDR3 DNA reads TGTGCCAGCAGCTCGACCGGGACAGGGCTAAACTATGGCTACACCTTC. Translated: CASSSTGTGLNYGYTF.

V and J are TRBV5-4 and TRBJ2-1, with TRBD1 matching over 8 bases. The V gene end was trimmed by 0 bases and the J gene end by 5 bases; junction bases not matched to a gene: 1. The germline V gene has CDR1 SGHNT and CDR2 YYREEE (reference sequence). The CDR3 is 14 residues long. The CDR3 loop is CASSLGQGNNEQFF. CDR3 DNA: TGTGCCAGCAGCTTGGGACAGGGGAACAATGAGCAGTTCTTC.

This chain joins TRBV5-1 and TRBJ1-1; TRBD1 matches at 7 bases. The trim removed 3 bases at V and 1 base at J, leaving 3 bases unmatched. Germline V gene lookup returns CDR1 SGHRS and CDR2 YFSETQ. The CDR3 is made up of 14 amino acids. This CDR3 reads CASSSRQGNTEAFF. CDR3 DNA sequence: TGCGCCAGCAGCTCCCGACAGGGGAACACTGAAGCTTTCTTT.

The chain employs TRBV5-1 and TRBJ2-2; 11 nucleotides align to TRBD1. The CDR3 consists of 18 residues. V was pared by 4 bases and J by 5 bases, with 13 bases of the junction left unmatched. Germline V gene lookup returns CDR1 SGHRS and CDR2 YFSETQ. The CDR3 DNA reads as TGCGCCAGCAGCCCCGGGACAGGGGGTTTGAGGGGGACCGGGGAGCTGTTTTTT. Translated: CASSPGTGGLRGTGELFF.

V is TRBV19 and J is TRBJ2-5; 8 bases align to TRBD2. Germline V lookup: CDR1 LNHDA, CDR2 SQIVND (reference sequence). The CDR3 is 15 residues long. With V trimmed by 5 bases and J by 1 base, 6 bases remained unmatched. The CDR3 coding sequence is TGTGCCAGTAGTCCCAGCGGGGGACGCCAAGAGACCCAGTACTTC. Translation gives CASSPSGGRQETQYF.

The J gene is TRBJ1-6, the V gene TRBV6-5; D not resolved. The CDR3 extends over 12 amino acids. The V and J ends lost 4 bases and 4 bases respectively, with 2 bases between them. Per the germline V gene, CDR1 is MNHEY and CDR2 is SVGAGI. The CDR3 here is CASSSYNSPLHF. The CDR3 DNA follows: TGTGCCAGCAGTTCATATAATTCACCCCTCCACTTT.

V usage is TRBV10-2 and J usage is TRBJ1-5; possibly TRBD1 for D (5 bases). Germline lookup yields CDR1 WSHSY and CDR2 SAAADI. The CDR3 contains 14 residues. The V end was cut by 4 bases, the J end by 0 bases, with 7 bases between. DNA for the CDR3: TGCGCCAGCAGTGGACAGAATAGCAATCAGCCCCAGCATTTT. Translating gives CASSGQNSNQPQHF.

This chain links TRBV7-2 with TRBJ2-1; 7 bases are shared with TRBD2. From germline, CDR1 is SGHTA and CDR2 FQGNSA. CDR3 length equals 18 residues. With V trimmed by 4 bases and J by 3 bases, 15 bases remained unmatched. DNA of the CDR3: TGTGCCAGCAGCTCCCCAAGCCCCCCTAGCGGCCTCTACAATGAGCAGTTCTTC. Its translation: CASSSPSPPSGLYNEQFF.

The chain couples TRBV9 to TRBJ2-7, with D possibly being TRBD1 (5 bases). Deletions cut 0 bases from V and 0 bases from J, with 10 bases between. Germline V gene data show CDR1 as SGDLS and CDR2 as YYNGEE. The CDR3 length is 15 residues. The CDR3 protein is CASSVGGSGSYEQYF. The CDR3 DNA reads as TGTGCCAGCAGCGTAGGGGGCTCGGGCTCCTACGAGCAGTACTTC.

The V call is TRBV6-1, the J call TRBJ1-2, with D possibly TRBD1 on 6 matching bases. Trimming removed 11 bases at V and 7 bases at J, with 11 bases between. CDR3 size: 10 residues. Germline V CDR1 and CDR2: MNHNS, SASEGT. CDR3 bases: TGTGCCTCGGGCAGGGGTGGCTACACCTTC. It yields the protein CASGRGGYTF.

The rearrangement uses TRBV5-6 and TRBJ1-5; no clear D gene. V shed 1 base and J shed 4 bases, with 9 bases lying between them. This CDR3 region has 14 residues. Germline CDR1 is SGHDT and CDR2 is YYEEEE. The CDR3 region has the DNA TGTGCCAGCAGCTTGACCCAGTCAAATCAGCCCCAGCATTTT. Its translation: CASSLTQSNQPQHF.

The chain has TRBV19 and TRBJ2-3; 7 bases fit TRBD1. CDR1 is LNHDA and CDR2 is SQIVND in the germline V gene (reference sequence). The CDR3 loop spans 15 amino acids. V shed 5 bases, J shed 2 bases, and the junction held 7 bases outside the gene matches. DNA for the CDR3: TGTGCCAGTAGTCCGTACAGGGGTATCACAGATACGCAGTATTTT. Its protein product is CASSPYRGITDTQYF. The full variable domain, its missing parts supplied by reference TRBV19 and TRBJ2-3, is DGGITQSPKYLFRKEGQNVTLSCEQNLNHDAMYWYRQDPGQGLRLIYYSQIVNDFQKGDIAEGYSVSREKKESFPLTVTSAQKNPTAFYLCASSPYRGITDTQYFGPGTRLTVL.

The CDR3 protein is CASFGGYGYTF. CDR3 in DNA: TGTGCCAGCTTCGGCGGTTATGGCTACACCTTC. The chain links TRBV6-1 to TRBJ1-2; D not certain. Between the trimmed V and J ends, which lost 8 bases and 5 bases, there was a span of 9 bases. Germline V lookup: CDR1 MNHNS, CDR2 SASEGT. The CDR3 covers 11 residues.

CDR3 DNA: TGTGCCAGCAGCGCCGAGGCTACCCAGGATACGCAGTATTTT. Protein product: CASSAEATQDTQYF. This chain uses TRBV9 with TRBJ2-3; D uncertain. Germline V gives CDR1 SGDLS, CDR2 YYNGEE. The V end lost 3 bases, the J end lost 6 bases, and 14 bases lay between the germline ends. This CDR3 region has 14 residues. The full variable domain, in which reference TRBV9 and TRBJ2-3 provide the parts outside the CDR3, is DSGVTQTPKHLITATGQRVTLRCSPRSGDLSVYWYQQSLDQGLQFLIQYYNGEERAKGNILERFSAQQFPDLHSELNLSSLELGDSALYFCASSAEATQDTQYFGPGTRLTVL.

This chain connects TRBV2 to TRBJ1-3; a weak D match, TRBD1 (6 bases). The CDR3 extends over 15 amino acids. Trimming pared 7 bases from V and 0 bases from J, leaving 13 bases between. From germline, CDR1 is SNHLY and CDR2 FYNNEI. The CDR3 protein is CASIDRFPSGNTIYF. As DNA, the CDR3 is TGTGCCAGCATAGACAGGTTCCCCTCTGGAAACACCATATATTTT.

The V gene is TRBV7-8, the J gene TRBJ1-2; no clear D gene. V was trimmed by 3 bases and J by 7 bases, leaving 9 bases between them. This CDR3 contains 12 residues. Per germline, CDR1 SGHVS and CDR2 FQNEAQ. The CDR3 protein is CASSFLGSGYTF. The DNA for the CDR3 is TGTGCCAGCAGCTTTCTCGGGAGTGGCTACACCTTC.

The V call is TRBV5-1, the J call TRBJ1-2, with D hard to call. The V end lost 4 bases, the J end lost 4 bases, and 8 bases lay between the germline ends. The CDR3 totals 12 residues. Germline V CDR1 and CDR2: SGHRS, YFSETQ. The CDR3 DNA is TGCGCCAGCAGCGAGAACTTCTATGGCTACACCTTC. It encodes CASSENFYGYTF.

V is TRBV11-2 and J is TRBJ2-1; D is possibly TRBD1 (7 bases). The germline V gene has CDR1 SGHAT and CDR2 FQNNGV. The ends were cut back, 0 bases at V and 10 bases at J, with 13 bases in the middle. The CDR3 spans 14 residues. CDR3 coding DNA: TGTGCCAGCAGCTTAGAATGGAGGGGGCGCGAGCAGTTCTTC. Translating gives CASSLEWRGREQFF.

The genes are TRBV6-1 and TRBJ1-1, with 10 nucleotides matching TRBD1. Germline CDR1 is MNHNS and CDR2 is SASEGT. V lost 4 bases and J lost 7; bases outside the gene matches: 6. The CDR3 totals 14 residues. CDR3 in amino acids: CASSVGQGFIEAFF. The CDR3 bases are TGTGCCAGCAGTGTGGGACAGGGGTTTATTGAAGCTTTCTTT.

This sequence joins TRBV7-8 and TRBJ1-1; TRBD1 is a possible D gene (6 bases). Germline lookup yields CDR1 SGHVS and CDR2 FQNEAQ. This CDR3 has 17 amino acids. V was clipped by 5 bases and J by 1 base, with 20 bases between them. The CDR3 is CASSPRPGGASNTEAFF. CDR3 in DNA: TGTGCCAGCAGCCCCCGCCCTGGGGGGGCATCGAACACTGAAGCTTTCTTT.